This T cell receptor (beta chain) was sequenced in a study of cytomegalovirus exposure and HLA in healthy donors. General study results and limits: Earlier analysis looked at TCR beta V segments, and most were productive about 90% or about 30% of the time. The study assumed roughly uniform donor sequencing depth for presence/absence analyses.

This PCR relied on a set of 60 Vbeta primers and 13 Jbeta primers. Using immunoSEQ multiplex PCR, the repertoire was profiled, and TCRdb retains in-frame clones only, with some absent. The sample includes some 190,000 clones, about 80% of them seen just once. The CDR3 covers 18 residues. Germline trimming cut 3 bases from V and 0 bases from J; bases unmatched to any gene: 8. CDR1 and CDR2 from the germline V gene are KGHSH and LQKENI. As concerns this clone: Its specificity is unknown.

Likely unrecorded immune exposures existed in these nominally healthy donors. Specimen: PBMCs. This chain connects TRBV18 to TRBJ2-3; 11 nucleotides align to TRBD1. The sequence derives from a man aged 40-49 years in good health and CMV-seronegative. CDR3 nucleotides: TGTGCCAGCTCACCCGGACAGGGGGCTCGTCCCAGCACAGATACGCAGTATTTT. Its translation is CASSPGQGARPSTDTQYF. The entire variable domain, with the rest obtained from reference TRBV18 and TRBJ2-3, is as follows: NAGVMQNPRHLVRRRGQEARLRCSPMKGHSHVYWYRQLPEEGLKFMVYLQKENIIDESGMPKERFSAEFPKEGPSILRIQQVVRGDSAAYFCASSPGQGARPSTDTQYFGPGTRLTVL.